Presented here are 8 T cell receptor beta chains from one specimen sequenced in a study of T cell changes during pregnancy in multiple sclerosis. The data were produced by immunoSEQ multiplex PCR, yet TCRdb's version contains in-frame clones alone and is incomplete. The sample has about 99,000 clones, about 93% seen once. The specimen comprised peripheral blood, sampled after pregnancy. The receptors were sampled from a female donor with multiple sclerosis, enrolled in a pregnancy study.

The V gene is TRBV4-3, the J gene TRBJ1-6; perhaps TRBD1 as D (6 bases). Trimming took 2 bases from V and 9 from J, leaving 14 bases between them. This CDR3 is 15 amino acids long. Germline assignment: CDR1 LGHNA and CDR2 YSLEER. CDR3 sequence reads: CASSQTGGLGSPLHF. The CDR3 DNA reads TGCGCCAGCAGCCAAACGGGGGGCTTAGGTTCACCCCTCCACTTT.

The rearrangement uses TRBV5-1 and TRBJ2-3; 12 bases agree with TRBD2. V shed 4 bases, J shed 0 bases, and the junction held 3 bases outside the gene matches. The CDR3 runs 16 residues. Germline V CDR1 and CDR2: SGHRS, YFSETQ. CDR3 in amino acids: CASSTSGRPSTDTQYF. The CDR3, as DNA: TGCGCCAGCAGCACTAGCGGGAGGCCTAGCACAGATACGCAGTATTTT.

This clone appeared once. This chain joins TRBV19 and TRBJ2-7; 7 bases align to TRBD1. This CDR3 spans 15 amino acids. Germline loops: CDR1 LNHDA, CDR2 SQIVND (reference sequence). V lost 6 bases to trimming and J lost 0 bases; unmatched junction nucleotides: 8. CDR3 nucleotide sequence: TGTGCCAGTAGAAGCACAGGGGTTCGCTCCTACGAGCAGTACTTC. Translating gives CASRSTGVRSYEQYF. Supplemented by reference TRBV19 and TRBJ2-7, the full variable domain reads DGGITQSPKYLFRKEGQNVTLSCEQNLNHDAMYWYRQDPGQGLRLIYYSQIVNDFQKGDIAEGYSVSREKKESFPLTVTSAQKNPTAFYLCASRSTGVRSYEQYFGPGTRLTVT.

The DNA of the CDR3 is TGTGCCAGCAGCTGGGGGGGAGAGCAGTACTTC. This encodes CASSWGGEQYF. The rearrangement joins TRBV5-5 to TRBJ2-7, with 7 bases that match TRBD2. Germline trimming cut 3 bases from V and 7 bases from J; bases unmatched to any gene: 1. CDR1 is SGHKS, CDR2 YYEKEE, per germline (reference sequence). The CDR3 totals 11 residues. The entire variable domain, with the rest obtained from reference TRBV5-5 and TRBJ2-7, is as follows: DAGVTQSPTHLIKTRGQQVTLRCSPISGHKSVSWYQQVLGQGPQFIFQYYEKEERGRGNFPDRFSARQFPNYSSELNVNALLLGDSALYLCASSWGGEQYFGPGTRLTVT.

The chain joins TRBV10-3 to TRBJ1-1; possible D gene TRBD1, 5 bases. The V and J ends lost 2 bases and 0 bases respectively, with 10 bases between them. The CDR3 has 15 amino acids. Germline-derived CDR1 and CDR2 are ENHRY and SYGVKD. The CDR3 DNA sequence: TGTGCCATCAGTGAGCCGGGACTGATGAACACTGAAGCTTTCTTT. It yields the protein CAISEPGLMNTEAFF.

This rearrangement joins TRBV5-8 to TRBJ2-3, with TRBD1 matching 10 bases. In germline, CDR1 is SGHTS, CDR2 YDEGEE. The CDR3 length is 17 residues. The V gene end was trimmed by 0 bases and the J gene end by 1 base; junction bases not matched to a gene: 5. CDR3 nucleotides: TGTGCCAGCAGCTTGGTTTTTGGACAGGGGGGCACAGATACGCAGTATTTT. Translation gives CASSLVFGQGGTDTQYF.

The gene calls are TRBV6-1 and TRBJ2-2; D gene ambiguous. Germline V CDR1 and CDR2: MNHNS, SASEGT. The CDR3 runs 12 residues. V gave up 2 bases and J gave up 5 bases, with 3 bases separating them. CDR3 sequence (DNA): TGTGCCAGCAGTGAATTAACCGGGGAGCTGTTTTTT. Amino acid sequence: CASSELTGELFF.

The chain has TRBV4-1 and TRBJ1-2, with D possibly being TRBD1 (5 bases). Germline V gene data show CDR1 as MGHRA and CDR2 as YSYEKL. V shed 3 bases and J shed 5 bases, with 13 bases lying between them. This CDR3 has 14 amino acids. CDR3 sequence reads: CASSQNPQGYGYTF. The CDR3 DNA follows: TGCGCCAGCAGCCAGAACCCCCAGGGTTATGGCTACACCTTC.